The TCR beta chain under discussion was sequenced for a study of tumor and adjacent non-tumor tissue in lung cancer. The wider study: Patients were aged about 30 to 76, 9 to 10 men and about five women, stage I to III. Samples averaged about 4.17 million productive TCRbeta reads each. Study-level points and caveats: In normal lung, the top 100 clones were significantly more dominant than in tumor. TCR diversity was significantly greater in tumor than normal lung tissue.

RNA was extracted from bulk tissue without any cell sorting. More than 3 cm separated this lung sample from the edge of the tumor. Three rounds of nested PCR, following a modified ARM-PCR protocol, produced the TCRbeta library. Using its own MiXCR run on the multiplex PCR reads, TCRdb lists one record per CDR3 protein. The data contain some 66,000 distinct CDR3 sequences, 61% of them singletons. CDR1 is MNHNS and CDR2 is SASEGT in the germline V gene. The CDR3 is made up of 14 amino acids. Concerning this clonotype: Its matching antigen is unknown. One junction end disagrees with the germline gene, perhaps due to a read error.

This chain links TRBV6-1 with TRBJ1-6; D is unresolved. The sequencing sample was made of distant non-tumor lung tissue. This TCR derives from a man between 65 and 85 years old with non-small cell lung cancer. The DNA of the CDR3 is TGTGCCAGCAGTGAAATTTCGATAGGTTCACTCCTCCACTTT. Its protein is CASSEISIGSLLHF.